Listed below are T cell receptor beta chains from one sample, sequenced in a study of radiation and T cells in renal cell carcinoma. Only in-frame clones appear in the TCRdb table, and some are missing; sequencing was by immunoSEQ multiplex PCR. The sample contains around 120,000 clones, 81% of which appear only once. This specimen was blood, taken from a patient whose treatment included radiotherapy and nephrectomy. The receptor source for this set is a woman between 55 and 75 years old with renal cell carcinoma. CDR3s include the opening cysteine and the closing phenylalanine or tryptophan. A D gene is named only where the DNA matches it firmly. Size is stated for part of the rows, as once, few or many counts, or as a class when the clone is expanded.

V,size,J,D,CDR3,DNA
TRBV6-5,-,TRBJ2-7,TRBD1,CASSPGQGSVWEQYF,TGTGCCAGCAGCCCCGGACAGGGTTCTGTTTGGGAGCAGTACTTC
TRBV10-1,-,TRBJ1-1,-,CASSNQGKNTEAFF,TGCGCCAGCAGTAACCAGGGAAAGAACACTGAAGCTTTCTTT
TRBV6-1,once,TRBJ2-5,-,CASSGRQRASLQETQYF,TGTGCCAGCAGTGGGCGACAGCGAGCCTCATTACAAGAGACCCAGTACTTC
TRBV29-1,-,TRBJ2-1,TRBD1,CSVSGQGISGSYNEQFF,TGCAGCGTTTCGGGACAGGGGATTTCTGGCTCCTACAATGAGCAGTTCTTC
TRBV5-6,-,TRBJ1-5,-,CASTRGGGTQPQHF,TGTGCCAGCACCCGCGGTGGAGGGACTCAGCCCCAGCATTTT
TRBV6-1,-,TRBJ2-2,-,CASRQGRTGELFF,TGTGCCAGCAGACAAGGGAGAACCGGGGAGCTGTTTTTT
TRBV14,-,TRBJ1-2,-,CASSQVDYGYTF,TGTGCCAGCAGCCAAGTGGACTATGGCTACACCTTC
TRBV7-9,few,TRBJ1-1,-,CASSEQNTEAFF,TGTGCCAGCAGCGAACAGAACACTGAAGCTTTCTTT
TRBV7-6,-,TRBJ2-5,-,CASSHPDWSQETQYF,TGTGCCAGCAGCCATCCAGACTGGTCCCAAGAGACCCAGTACTTC
TRBV7-2,-,TRBJ2-3,-,CASSSRQQGRIVTDTQYF,TGTGCCAGCAGCTCCCGCCAACAGGGGAGGATAGTAACAGATACGCAGTATTTT